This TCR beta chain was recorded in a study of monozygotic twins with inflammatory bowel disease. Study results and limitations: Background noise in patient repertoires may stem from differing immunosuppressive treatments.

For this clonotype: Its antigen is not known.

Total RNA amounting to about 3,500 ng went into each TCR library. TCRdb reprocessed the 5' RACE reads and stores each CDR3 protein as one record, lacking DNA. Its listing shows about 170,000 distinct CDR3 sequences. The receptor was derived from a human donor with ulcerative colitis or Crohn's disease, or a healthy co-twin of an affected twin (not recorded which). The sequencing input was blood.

CDR3: CASSAWTGYEQYF. The J gene is TRBJ2-7, the V gene TRBV27; the TRBD1 assignment by TCRdb is unverifiable without DNA. The CDR3 contains 13 residues. The germline V gene has CDR1 MNHEY and CDR2 SMNVEV (reference sequence).